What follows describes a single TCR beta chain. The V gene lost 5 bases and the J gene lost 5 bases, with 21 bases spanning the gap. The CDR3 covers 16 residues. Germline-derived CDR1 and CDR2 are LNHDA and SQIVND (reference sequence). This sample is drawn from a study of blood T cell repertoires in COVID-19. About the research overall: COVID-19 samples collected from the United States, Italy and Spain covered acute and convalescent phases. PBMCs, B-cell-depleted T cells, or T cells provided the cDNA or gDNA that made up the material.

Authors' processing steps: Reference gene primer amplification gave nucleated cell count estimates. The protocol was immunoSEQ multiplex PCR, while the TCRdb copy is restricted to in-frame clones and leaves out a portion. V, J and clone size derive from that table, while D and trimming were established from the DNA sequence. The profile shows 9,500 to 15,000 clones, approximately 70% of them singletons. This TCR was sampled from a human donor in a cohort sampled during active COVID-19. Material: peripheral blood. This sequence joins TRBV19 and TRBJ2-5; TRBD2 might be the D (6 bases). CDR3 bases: TGTGCCAGTAGTTTGGCGGGAACTAAAATTGGGGAGACCCAGTACTTC. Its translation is CASSLAGTKIGETQYF.